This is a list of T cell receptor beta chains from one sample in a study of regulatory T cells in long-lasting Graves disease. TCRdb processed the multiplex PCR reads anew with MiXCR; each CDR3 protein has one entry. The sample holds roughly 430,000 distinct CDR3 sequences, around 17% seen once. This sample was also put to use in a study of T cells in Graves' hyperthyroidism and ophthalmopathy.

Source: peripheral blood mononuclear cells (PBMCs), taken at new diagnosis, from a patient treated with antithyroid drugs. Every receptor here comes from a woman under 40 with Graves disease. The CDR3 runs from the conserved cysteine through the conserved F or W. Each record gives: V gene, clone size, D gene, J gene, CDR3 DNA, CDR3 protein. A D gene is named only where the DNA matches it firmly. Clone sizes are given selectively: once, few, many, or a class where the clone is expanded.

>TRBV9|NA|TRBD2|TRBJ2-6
TGTGCCAGCAGCGCCCGCGGGAGGGCCGGCTCTGGGGCCAACGTCCTGACTTTC
CASSARGRAGSGANVLTF
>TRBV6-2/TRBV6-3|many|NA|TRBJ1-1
TGTGCCAGCAGTGAGACTTGGGCGGACACTGAAGCTTTCTTT
CASSETWADTEAFF
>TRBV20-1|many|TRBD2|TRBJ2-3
TGCAGTGCTCGCATACCTCTAGCCGGGAGGGCAGATACGCAGTATTTT
CSARIPLAGRADTQYF
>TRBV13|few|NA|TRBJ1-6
TGTGCCAGCAGTCCCGGACAGAGCTCCTATAATTCACCCCTCCACTTT
CASSPGQSSYNSPLHF
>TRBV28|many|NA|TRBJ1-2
TGTGCCAGCAGGATCGGACAGAAAACGCTTGAAGGCTATGGCTACACCTTC
CASRIGQKTLEGYGYTF
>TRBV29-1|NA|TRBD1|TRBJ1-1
TGCAGCGTGCCGGACAGGGCAACGGGCACTGAAGCTTTCTTT
CSVPDRATGTEAFF
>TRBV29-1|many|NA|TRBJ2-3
TGCAGCGTTGAAGACTGGGATACGCAGTATTTT
CSVEDWDTQYF
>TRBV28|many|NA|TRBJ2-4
TGTGCCAGCAGCTGGGACACCAGGCTTAGAAACATTCAGTACTTC
CASSWDTRLRNIQYF
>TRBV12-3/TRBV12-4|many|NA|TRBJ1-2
TGTGCCAGCAGTTTAGAGGTGACAGCGGGCTACACCTTC
CASSLEVTAGYTF
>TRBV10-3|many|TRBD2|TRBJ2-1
TGTGCCATCAGAAGCAAAGGGACTAGCAACAATGAGCAGTTCTTC
CAIRSKGTSNNEQFF
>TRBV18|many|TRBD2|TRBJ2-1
TGTGCCAGCTCACCCCCTAGCGGGAGGAATGAGCAGTTCTTC
CASSPPSGRNEQFF
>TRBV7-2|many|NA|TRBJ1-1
TGTGCCAGCAGCAGGTTGGGGGTGAGGAACACTGAAGCTTTCTTT
CASSRLGVRNTEAFF
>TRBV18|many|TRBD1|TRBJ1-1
TGTGCCAGCTCAGTGACAGGGGGTCGGGGTGAAGCTTTCTTT
CASSVTGGRGEAFF
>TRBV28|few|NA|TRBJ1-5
TGTGCCAGCAGTTTACTTGGGTCCGGTCAGCCCCGGCATTTT
CASSLLGSGQPRHF
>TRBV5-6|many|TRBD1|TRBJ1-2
TGTGCCAGCAGCTTGGCCGGACAGGGATGGTTAGAAGGCTACACCTTC
CASSLAGQGWLEGYTF
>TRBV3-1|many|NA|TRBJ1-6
TGTGCCAGCAGCCCGGGCAGTTCACCCCTCCACTTT
CASSPGSSPLHF
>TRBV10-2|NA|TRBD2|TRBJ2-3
TGCGCCAGCAGATGGGGACTAGCTTTCCCAGATACGCAGTATTTT
CASRWGLAFPDTQYF
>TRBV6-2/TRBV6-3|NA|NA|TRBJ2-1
TGTGCCAGCAGTTATAGGCGGGACAGTGAGCAGTTCTTC
CASSYRRDSEQFF
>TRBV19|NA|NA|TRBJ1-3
TGTGCCAGTAGTATATGGGACATCGCCCTCTCTGGAAACACCATATATTTT
CASSIWDIALSGNTIYF
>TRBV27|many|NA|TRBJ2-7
TGTGCCAGCAGCCCCTCACGGGTCGGCGAGCAGTACTTC
CASSPSRVGEQYF
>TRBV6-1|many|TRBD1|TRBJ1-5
TGTGCCAGCAGTGACCACAGGGGAGAGCTGGGCAATCAGCCCCAGCATTTT
CASSDHRGELGNQPQHF
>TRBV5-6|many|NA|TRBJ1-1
TGTGCCAGCAGGCTGTGGGGGGCCGAGGCCACTGAAGCTTTCTTT
CASRLWGAEATEAFF
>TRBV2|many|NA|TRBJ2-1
TGTGCCAGCAGCCCGCGCTCCGGACAAGAGCAGTTCTTC
CASSPRSGQEQFF
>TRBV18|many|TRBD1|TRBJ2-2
TGTGCCAGCTCACCCTTAACCGGGACAGCTCACGCCGGGGAGCTGTTTTTT
CASSPLTGTAHAGELFF
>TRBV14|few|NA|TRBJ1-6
TGTGCCAGCAGCCAAGGGACAGCAAATTCACCCCTCCACTTT
CASSQGTANSPLHF
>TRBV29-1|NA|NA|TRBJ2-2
TGCAGCGTTTTGCTGTTAGGGCATGGCGGGGAGCTGTTTTTT
CSVLLLGHGGELFF
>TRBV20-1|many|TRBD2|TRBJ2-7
TGCAGTGCTAGAGATGAGGGCACCCCTAGCGGGGCTCCATACGAGCAGTACTTC
CSARDEGTPSGAPYEQYF
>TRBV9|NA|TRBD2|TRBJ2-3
TGTGCCAGCAGCGTAGGGGCTAGCGGATACACAGATACGCAGTATTTT
CASSVGASGYTDTQYF
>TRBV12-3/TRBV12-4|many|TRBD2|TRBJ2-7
TGTGCCAGCAGTTTTCCCCCGGGACTAGCGGGAGAATTCTACGAGCAGTACTTC
CASSFPPGLAGEFYEQYF
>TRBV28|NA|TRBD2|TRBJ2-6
TGTGCCAACCAACTAGCGGGGAACTCTGGGGCCAACGTCCTGACTTTC
CANQLAGNSGANVLTF
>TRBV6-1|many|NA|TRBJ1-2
TGTGCCAGCAGACAGGCGATGAACTATGGCTACACCTTC
CASRQAMNYGYTF